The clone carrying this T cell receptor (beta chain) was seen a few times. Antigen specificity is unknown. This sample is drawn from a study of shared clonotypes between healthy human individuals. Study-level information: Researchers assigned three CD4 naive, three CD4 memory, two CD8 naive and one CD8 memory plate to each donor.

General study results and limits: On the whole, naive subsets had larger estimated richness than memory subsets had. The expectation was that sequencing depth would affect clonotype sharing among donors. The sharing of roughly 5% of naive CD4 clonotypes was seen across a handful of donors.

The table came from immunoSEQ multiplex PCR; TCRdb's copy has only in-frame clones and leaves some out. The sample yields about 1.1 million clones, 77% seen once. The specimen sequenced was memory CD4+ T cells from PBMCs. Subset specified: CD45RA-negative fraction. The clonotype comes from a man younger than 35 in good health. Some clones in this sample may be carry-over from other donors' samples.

The CDR3 DNA reads TGTGCCAGCAGCTTGGGACTAGAGAGCACAGATACGCAGTATTTT. This sequence encodes CASSLGLESTDTQYF. The V call is TRBV5-4, the J call TRBJ2-3; possibly TRBD2 for D (6 bases). The CDR3 contains 15 residues. Germline assignment: CDR1 SGHNT and CDR2 YYREEE (reference sequence). The V end lost 0 bases, the J end lost 0 bases, and 8 bases lay between the germline ends.